Here is one T cell receptor beta chain with its context. These data are taken from a study of blood T cell repertoires in COVID-19. Overall study: Sample material is recorded as cDNA or gDNA derived from T cells, B-cell-depleted T cells, or PBMCs.

Seattle patients were enrolled while actively infected and followed longitudinally. TCRdb's table, derived via immunoSEQ multiplex PCR, lists solely in-frame clones and lacks some. The sample holds about 180,000 clones; around nine tenths are singletons and the top ten take approximately 12%. CDR1 and CDR2 (germline): SEHNR, FQNEAQ (reference sequence). V shed 1 base and J shed 4 bases, with 10 bases lying between them. CDR3 length: 15 residues. The clonotype comes from a woman in her 70s with COVID-19, enrolled during active disease. The rearrangement joins TRBV7-9 to TRBJ2-2; a possible D gene is TRBD1 (5 bases). What was sequenced was peripheral blood. Here the CDR3 DNA reads TGTGCCAGCAGCTTAGAGGGGCCCTCCACCGGGGAGCTGTTTTTT. It translates to CASSLEGPSTGELFF.